These T cell receptor beta chains were read from a single sample in a study of blood T cell repertoires in COVID-19. The data were produced by immunoSEQ multiplex PCR, yet TCRdb's version contains in-frame clones alone and is incomplete. Of fewer than 400,000 clones listed, 87% were seen once; the top ten hold around 8.9%. The sequenced sample was PBMCs or T cells enriched from blood (not recorded which). These receptors originate from a woman aged 18-35 years who had recovered from COVID-19. CDR3s include the opening cysteine and the closing phenylalanine or tryptophan. Clone size is stated in some rows and not others, as once, few, many or a class when expanded.

v_gene: TRBV5-1; j_gene: TRBJ1-4; abundance: NA; CDR3aa: CASSRTVLSLATNEKLFF
v_gene: TRBV18; j_gene: TRBJ2-7; abundance: NA; CDR3aa: CASSPSGVSYEQYF
v_gene: TRBV7-2; j_gene: TRBJ1-1; abundance: NA; CDR3aa: CASSLYRGTLAEAFF
v_gene: TRBV19; j_gene: TRBJ1-2; abundance: NA; CDR3aa: CASSIVRGSNYGYTF
v_gene: TRBV21-1; j_gene: TRBJ1-1; abundance: NA; CDR3aa: CASSKVMRETEAFF
v_gene: TRBV27; j_gene: TRBJ1-4; abundance: NA; CDR3aa: CASSTGLRGEKLFF
v_gene: TRBV28; j_gene: TRBJ1-4; abundance: NA; CDR3aa: CASSHQATNEKLFF
v_gene: TRBV3-1/TRBV3-2; j_gene: TRBJ1-6; abundance: NA; CDR3aa: CASSQTMAPNSPLHF
v_gene: TRBV5-4; j_gene: TRBJ2-7; abundance: NA; CDR3aa: CASSLFRWGRVSYEQYF
v_gene: TRBV28; j_gene: TRBJ2-1; abundance: NA; CDR3aa: CASYSSSYNEQFF
v_gene: TRBV18; j_gene: TRBJ1-2; abundance: NA; CDR3aa: CASSQNDRGGYTF
v_gene: TRBV5-1; j_gene: TRBJ1-3; abundance: NA; CDR3aa: CASSLRPGQMDSGNTIYF
v_gene: TRBV6-2/TRBV6-3; j_gene: TRBJ1-1; abundance: NA; CDR3aa: CASSPRPRQKHTEAFF
v_gene: TRBV5-4; j_gene: TRBJ2-2; abundance: NA; CDR3aa: CASSLTPGLALAGELFF
v_gene: TRBV5-1; j_gene: TRBJ1-2; abundance: NA; CDR3aa: CASSTTGGHYGYTF
v_gene: TRBV7-2; j_gene: TRBJ1-3; abundance: NA; CDR3aa: CASSLIQGSGNTIYF
v_gene: TRBV5-1; j_gene: TRBJ1-3; abundance: NA; CDR3aa: CASSPGTGDGNTIYF
v_gene: TRBV5-6; j_gene: TRBJ2-5; abundance: NA; CDR3aa: CASSNKQKRETQYF
v_gene: TRBV10-2; j_gene: TRBJ2-7; abundance: NA; CDR3aa: CASSEAGTVHEQYF
v_gene: TRBV5-1; j_gene: TRBJ2-1; abundance: NA; CDR3aa: CASSRTYNEQFF
v_gene: TRBV28; j_gene: TRBJ1-4; abundance: NA; CDR3aa: CASSWGQGLAKLFF
v_gene: TRBV28; j_gene: TRBJ2-7; abundance: once; CDR3aa: CASRGFAGGNFYEQYF
v_gene: TRBV28; j_gene: TRBJ1-5; abundance: NA; CDR3aa: CASSLPWQAQHF
v_gene: TRBV18; j_gene: TRBJ1-2; abundance: NA; CDR3aa: CASSPVEEANYGYTF
v_gene: TRBV28; j_gene: TRBJ1-1; abundance: NA; CDR3aa: CASLPLYRLNTEAFF
v_gene: TRBV6-5; j_gene: TRBJ1-5; abundance: NA; CDR3aa: CASNGGQFSNQPQHF
v_gene: TRBV2; j_gene: TRBJ1-2; abundance: NA; CDR3aa: CASSPQGRSYGYTF